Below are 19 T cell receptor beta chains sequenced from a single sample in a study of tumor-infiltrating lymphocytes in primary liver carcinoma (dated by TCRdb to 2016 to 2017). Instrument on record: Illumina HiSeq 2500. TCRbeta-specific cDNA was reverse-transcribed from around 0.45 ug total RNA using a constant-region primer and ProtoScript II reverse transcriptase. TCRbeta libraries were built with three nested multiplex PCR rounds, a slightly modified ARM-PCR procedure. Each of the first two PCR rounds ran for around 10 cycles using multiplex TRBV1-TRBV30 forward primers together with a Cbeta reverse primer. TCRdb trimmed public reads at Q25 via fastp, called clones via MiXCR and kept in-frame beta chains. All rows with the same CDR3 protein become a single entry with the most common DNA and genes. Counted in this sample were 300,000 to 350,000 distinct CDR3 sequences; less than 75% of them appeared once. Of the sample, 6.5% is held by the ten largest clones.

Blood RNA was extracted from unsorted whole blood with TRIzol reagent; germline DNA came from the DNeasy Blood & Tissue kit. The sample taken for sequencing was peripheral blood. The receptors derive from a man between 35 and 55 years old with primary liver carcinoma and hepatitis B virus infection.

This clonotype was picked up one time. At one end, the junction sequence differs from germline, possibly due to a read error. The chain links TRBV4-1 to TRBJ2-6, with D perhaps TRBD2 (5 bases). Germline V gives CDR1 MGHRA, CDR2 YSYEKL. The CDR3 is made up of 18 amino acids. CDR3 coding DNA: TGCGCCAGCAGTCGAGGGATCCTCGAGCTGTCTGGGGTCAACGTCCAGACTTTC. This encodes CASSRGILELSGVNVQTF.

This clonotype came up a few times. CDR3 DNA sequence: TGCGCCAGCAGCCCCCTGTTGTCTGGGGCCAACGTCCTGACTTTC. It codes for CASSPLLSGANVLTF. This chain links TRBV5-1 with TRBJ2-6; unclear D gene. V lost 4 bases to trimming and J lost 1 base, with 9 bases between them. Germline values: CDR1 SGHRS, CDR2 YFSETQ. This CDR3 region has 15 residues.

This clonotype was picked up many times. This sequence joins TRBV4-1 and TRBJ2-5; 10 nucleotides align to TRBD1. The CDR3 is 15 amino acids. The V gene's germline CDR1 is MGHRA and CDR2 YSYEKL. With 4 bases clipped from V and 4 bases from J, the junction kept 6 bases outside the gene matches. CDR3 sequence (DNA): TGCGCCAGCAGCCCCACCGGGACAGGGGTAGAGACCCAGTACTTC. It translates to CASSPTGTGVETQYF.

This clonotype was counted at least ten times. This CDR3 reads CASSYVYGYTF. The CDR3 DNA follows: TGTGCCAGCAGTTACGTCTATGGCTACACCTTC. V is TRBV6-2 or TRBV6-3 and J is TRBJ1-2, with unresolved D. The V end lost 2 bases, the J end lost 4 bases, and 2 bases lay between the germline ends. Germline V CDR1 and CDR2: MNHEY, SVGEGT. This CDR3 is built from 11 residues.

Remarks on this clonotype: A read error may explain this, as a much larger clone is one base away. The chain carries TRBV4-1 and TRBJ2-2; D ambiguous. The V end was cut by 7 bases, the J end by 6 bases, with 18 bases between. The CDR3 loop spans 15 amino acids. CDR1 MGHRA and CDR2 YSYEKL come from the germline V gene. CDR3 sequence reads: CASTAIAAGPGELFF. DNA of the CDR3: TGCGCCAGCACCGCTATAGCTGCAGGTCCCGGGGAGCTGTTTTTT.

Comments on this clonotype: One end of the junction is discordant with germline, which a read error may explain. Here the CDR3 reads CASSRAGGPSYEHYF. CDR3 DNA sequence: TGTGCCAGCAGCAGAGCGGGAGGGCCCTCCTACGAGCACTACTTC. V usage is TRBV13 and J usage is TRBJ2-7, with TRBD2 identical over 10 bases. Germline CDR1 is PRHDT and CDR2 is FYEKMQ (reference sequence). The CDR3 length is 15 residues.

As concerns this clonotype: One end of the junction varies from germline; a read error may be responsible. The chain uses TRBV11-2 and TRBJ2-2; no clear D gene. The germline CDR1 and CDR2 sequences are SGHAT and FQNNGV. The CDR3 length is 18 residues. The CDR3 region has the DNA TGTGCCGGCAGCTTTAGATTTGTAACCGGGCAGGACACCGGGGAGCTGTTTTTT. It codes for CAGSFRFVTGQDTGELFF.

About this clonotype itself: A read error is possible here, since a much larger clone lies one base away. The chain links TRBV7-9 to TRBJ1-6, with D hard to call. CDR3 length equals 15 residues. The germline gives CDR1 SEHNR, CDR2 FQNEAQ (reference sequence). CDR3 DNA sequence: TGTGACAGCAGCTTAGGCGTTGAATATAATTCACCCCTCCACTTT. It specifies CDSSLGVEYNSPLHF.

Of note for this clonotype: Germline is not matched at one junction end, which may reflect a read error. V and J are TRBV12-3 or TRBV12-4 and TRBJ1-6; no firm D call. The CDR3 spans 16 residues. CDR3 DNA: TGTGCCATCAGTACGACACGGAGCTCCTATAATTCACCCCTCCACTTT. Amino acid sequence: CAISTTRSSYNSPLHF.

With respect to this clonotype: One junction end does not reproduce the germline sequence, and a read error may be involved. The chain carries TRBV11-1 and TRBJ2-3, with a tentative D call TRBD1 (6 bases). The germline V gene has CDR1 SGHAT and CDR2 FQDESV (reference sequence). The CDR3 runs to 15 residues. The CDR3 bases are TGTGCCAACAGCATAATGACAGGAGTAGTGGATACGCAGTATTTT. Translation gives CANSIMTGVVDTQYF.

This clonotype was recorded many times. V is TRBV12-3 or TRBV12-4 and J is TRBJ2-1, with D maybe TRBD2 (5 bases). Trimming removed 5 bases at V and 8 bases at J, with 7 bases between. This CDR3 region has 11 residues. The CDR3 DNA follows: TGTGCCAGCAGTGGACTGGATGAGCAGTTCTTC. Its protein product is CASSGLDEQFF.

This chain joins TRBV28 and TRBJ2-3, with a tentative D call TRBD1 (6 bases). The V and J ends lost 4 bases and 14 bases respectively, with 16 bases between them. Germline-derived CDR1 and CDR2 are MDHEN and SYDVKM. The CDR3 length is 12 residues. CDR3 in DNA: TGTGCCAGCAGTTCAGGGGCGAGGGAACCGTATTTT. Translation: CASSSGAREPYF.

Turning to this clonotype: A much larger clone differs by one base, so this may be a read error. The CDR3 nucleotides are TGTGCCAGCAGTGTCATGGGAGCGAGAAATTCACCCCTCCACTTT. As protein: CASSVMGARNSPLHF. The chain has TRBV6-1 and TRBJ1-6, with unresolved D. The CDR3 is 15 amino acids. The V end was cut by 4 bases, the J end by 7 bases, with 14 bases between. Germline V gene lookup returns CDR1 MNHNS and CDR2 SASEGT.

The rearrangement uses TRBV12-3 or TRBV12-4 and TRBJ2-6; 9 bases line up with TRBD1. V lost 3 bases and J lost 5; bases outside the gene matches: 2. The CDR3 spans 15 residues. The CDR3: CASSFGQGRANVLTF. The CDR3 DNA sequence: TGTGCCAGCAGTTTTGGACAGGGGAGGGCCAACGTCCTGACTTTC.

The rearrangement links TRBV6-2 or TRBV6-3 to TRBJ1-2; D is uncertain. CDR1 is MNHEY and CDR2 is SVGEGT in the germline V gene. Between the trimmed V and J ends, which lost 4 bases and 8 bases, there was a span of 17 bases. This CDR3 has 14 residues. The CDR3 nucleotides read TGTGCCAGCAGTTGGATAGGGCCACCCGGCGGCTACACCTTC. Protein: CASSWIGPPGGYTF.

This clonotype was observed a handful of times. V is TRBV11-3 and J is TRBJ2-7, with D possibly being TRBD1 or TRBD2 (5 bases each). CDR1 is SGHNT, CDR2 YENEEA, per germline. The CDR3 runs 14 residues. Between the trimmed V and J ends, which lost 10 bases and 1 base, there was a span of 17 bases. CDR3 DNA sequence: TGTGCCACTCGACAGAGGGTGACTTCCTACGAGCAGTACTTC. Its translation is CATRQRVTSYEQYF.

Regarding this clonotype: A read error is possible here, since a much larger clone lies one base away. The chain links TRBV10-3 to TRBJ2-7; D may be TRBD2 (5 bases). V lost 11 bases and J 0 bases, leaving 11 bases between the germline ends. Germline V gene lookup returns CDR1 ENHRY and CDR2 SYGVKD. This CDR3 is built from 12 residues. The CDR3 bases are TGTGCCGGAGGAAACCCCTCCTACGAGCAGTACTTC. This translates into CAGGNPSYEQYF.

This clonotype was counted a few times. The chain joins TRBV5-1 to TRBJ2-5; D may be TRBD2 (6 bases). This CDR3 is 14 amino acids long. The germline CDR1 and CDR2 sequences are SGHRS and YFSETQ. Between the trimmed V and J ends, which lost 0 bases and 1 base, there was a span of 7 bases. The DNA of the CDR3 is TGCGCCAGCAGCTTGGGTAGCGGCCAAGAGACCCAGTACTTC. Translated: CASSLGSGQETQYF.

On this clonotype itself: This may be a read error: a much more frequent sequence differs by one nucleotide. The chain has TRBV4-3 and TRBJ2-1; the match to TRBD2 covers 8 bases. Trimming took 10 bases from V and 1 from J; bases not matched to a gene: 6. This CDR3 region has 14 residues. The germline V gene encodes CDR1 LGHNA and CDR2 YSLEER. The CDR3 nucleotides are TGCGCCATCAGGTCGGGAGGGTCCTACAATGAGCAGTTCTTC. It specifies CAIRSGGSYNEQFF.